This T cell receptor (beta chain) was sequenced during a study of T cell responses to AZD1222 COVID-19 vaccine. Study-wide results and caveats: Seropositive AZD1222 recipients at baseline numbered only five to seven. Spike-specific TCR breadth and depth grew following two AZD1222 doses. CD4 TCRs covered the whole spike, strongest at regions 160-218 and 743-854. Repertoires were sampled only after the peak T cell response.

TCRdb's table, derived via immunoSEQ multiplex PCR, lists solely in-frame clones and lacks some. Of some 160,000 clones in the sample, roughly 86% are singletons; the top ten hold more than 5%. In germline, CDR1 is SEHNR, CDR2 FQNEAQ (reference sequence). V shed 4 bases and J shed 6 bases, with 12 bases lying between them. The CDR3 totals 13 residues. To note about this clone: Antigen: not known.

The sequence came from an adult in good health. The chain is built from TRBV7-9 and TRBJ2-5; D is undetermined. The sequencing here drew on peripheral blood, taken on day 0 of AZD1222 vaccination. CDR3 coding DNA: TGTGCCAGCAGCTCCGTGGGTGAGAAGACCCAGTACTTC. It codes for CASSSVGEKTQYF.